The 17 T cell receptor beta chains in this list originate from one sample, sequenced in a study of T cell repertoires in cytomegalovirus infection. These receptors have no known antigen. TCRdb processed the reads anew with MiXCR; each CDR3 protein has one entry. This sample has about half a million distinct CDR3 sequences, with around a third found just once. Sequencing used cultured PBMCs, obtained from culture after CMV antigen stimulation. The receptors derive from a human donor in good health (CMV status not recorded). Some clones in this sample may be carry-over from other donors' samples.

This clonotype was detected only once. The J gene is TRBJ2-3, the V gene TRBV18; no definite D call. V lost 0 bases and J lost 6, with 7 bases in between. The CDR3 consists of 13 residues. Germline V gene sequence: CDR1 KGHSH, CDR2 LQKENI. The CDR3 here is CASSPPVGDTQYF. The CDR3 nucleotides are TGTGCCAGCTCACCACCGGTCGGGGATACGCAGTATTTT. The whole variable domain, remainder taken from reference TRBV18 and TRBJ2-3, is NAGVMQNPRHLVRRRGQEARLRCSPMKGHSHVYWYRQLPEEGLKFMVYLQKENIIDESGMPKERFSAEFPKEGPSILRIQQVVRGDSAAYFCASSPPVGDTQYFGPGTRLTVL.

This clonotype has only a few counts. This chain joins TRBV4-1 and TRBJ2-7, with no clear D. The CDR3 spans 15 residues. V lost 1 base and J lost 2, with 12 bases in between. Germline V gene sequence: CDR1 MGHRA, CDR2 YSYEKL. The CDR3 loop reads CASSQALGGTYEQYF. The CDR3, as DNA: TGCGCCAGCAGCCAAGCTTTGGGCGGAACCTACGAGCAGTACTTC.

The V gene is TRBV27, the J gene TRBJ2-2; possibly TRBD2 for D (5 bases). Germline V lookup: CDR1 MNHEY, CDR2 SMNVEV (reference sequence). Trimming took 11 bases from V and 0 from J, leaving 13 bases between them. The CDR3 is 14 amino acids. CDR3 DNA: TGTGCCTCCAAGGGAGCGCCGAACACCGGGGAGCTGTTTTTT. Its protein is CASKGAPNTGELFF.

This chain connects TRBV7-2 to TRBJ2-1; 10 bases agree with TRBD2. CDR3 length equals 14 residues. The germline gives CDR1 SGHTA, CDR2 FQGNSA. Trimming cost V 10 bases and J 8 bases; bases outside gene matches: 11. DNA of the CDR3: TGTGCCACCACCGGGACTAGCGATCATTATGAGCAGTTCTTC. Encoded protein: CATTGTSDHYEQFF. Drawing the rest from reference TRBV7-2 and TRBJ2-1, the complete variable domain is GAGVSQSPSNKVTEKGKDVELRCDPISGHTALYWYRQSLGQGLEFLIYFQGNSAPDKSGLPSDRFSAERTGGSVSTLTIQRTQQEDSAVYLCATTGTSDHYEQFFGPGTRLTVL.

This clonotype came up once. This sequence joins TRBV6-8 and TRBJ2-2, with a tentative D call TRBD2 (6 bases). V was cut by 10 bases and J by 3 bases, with 15 bases left in between. CDR1 and CDR2 from the germline V gene are MNHGY and SAAAGT. The CDR3 runs 14 residues. CDR3 loop: CATRVREYTGELFF. Here the CDR3 DNA reads TGTGCCACCCGGGTCCGGGAGTACACCGGGGAGCTGTTTTTT.

The chain has TRBV5-4 and TRBJ2-3; unclear D gene. Trimming removed 1 base from V and 6 bases from J, with 21 bases in between. This CDR3 comprises 17 residues. The germline CDR1 and CDR2 sequences are SGHNT and YYREEE (reference sequence). The CDR3 reads CASSLSSGPVDSDTQYF. The CDR3, as DNA: TGTGCCAGCAGCTTGTCGTCCGGTCCCGTGGATTCGGATACGCAGTATTTT.

The chain carries TRBV3-1 and TRBJ1-5; D ambiguous. V lost 1 base and J 4 bases, leaving 11 bases between the germline ends. Germline-derived CDR1 and CDR2 are LGHDT and YNNKEL (reference sequence). The CDR3 is 15 residues long. The CDR3 protein is CASSQASQQNQPQHF. The CDR3 DNA reads as TGTGCCAGCAGCCAAGCTTCACAGCAGAATCAGCCCCAGCATTTT.

The chain carries TRBV12-3 or TRBV12-4 and TRBJ1-5; a possible D gene is TRBD1 (6 bases). Trimming removed 4 bases from V and 1 base from J, with 11 bases in between. This CDR3 spans 15 amino acids. As DNA, the CDR3 is TGTGCCAGCAGTTCAGATACAGGGAGCAATCAGCCCCAGCATTTT. This sequence encodes CASSSDTGSNQPQHF.

This clonotype was seen ten or more times. The J gene is TRBJ2-7, the V gene TRBV7-2; D is ambiguous. V was pared by 6 bases and J by 5 bases, with 17 bases between. Germline CDR1 is SGHTA and CDR2 is FQGNSA. The CDR3 length is 14 residues. The CDR3 reads CASRLRQTVDEQYF. CDR3 sequence (DNA): TGTGCCAGCAGGCTCCGGCAAACGGTGGACGAGCAGTACTTC.

This clonotype was detected a few times. This sequence joins TRBV6-2 or TRBV6-3 and TRBJ2-7; D might be TRBD1 (7 bases). This CDR3 region has 13 residues. CDR1 is MNHEY, CDR2 SVGEGT, per germline. Deletions cut 8 bases from V and 6 bases from J, with 17 bases between. The CDR3 here is CASSWRGHFEQYF. The DNA of the CDR3 is TGTGCCAGCTCGTGGAGGGGGCATTTCGAGCAGTACTTC.

The V and J genes are TRBV9 and TRBJ2-7, with D maybe TRBD2 (6 bases). Trimming shortened V by 2 bases and J by 4 bases, and 16 bases separated the two germline ends. Germline assignment: CDR1 SGDLS and CDR2 YYNGEE. The CDR3 has 15 amino acids. In DNA form, the CDR3 reads TGTGCCAGCAGCGTCGGATCTGGAGGAGGGTACGAGCAGTACTTC. Translation gives CASSVGSGGGYEQYF.

The rearrangement links TRBV6-2 or TRBV6-3 to TRBJ1-2, with 8 bases matching TRBD1. Germline V gene lookup returns CDR1 MNHEY and CDR2 SVGEGT. The CDR3 has 12 residues. Germline trimming cut 5 bases from V and 8 bases from J; bases unmatched to any gene: 4. The CDR3 spells CASSTGTGGYTF. In DNA, the CDR3 is TGTGCCAGCAGTACCGGGACAGGCGGCTACACCTTC.

V is TRBV19 and J is TRBJ1-4; TRBD1 might be the D (6 bases). Looked up from germline, CDR1 is LNHDA and CDR2 is SQIVND (reference sequence). The V gene lost 6 bases and the J gene lost 3 bases, with 14 bases spanning the gap. This CDR3 region has 15 residues. The CDR3 DNA reads as TGTGCCAGTAGCCCAAGGGGGGTTGCTAATGAAAAACTGTTTTTT. This translates into CASSPRGVANEKLFF.

Note on this clonotype: This may be a read error: a much more frequent sequence differs by one nucleotide. The chain has TRBV2 and TRBJ1-5; no reliable D call. The CDR3 contains 12 residues. CDR1 SNHLY and CDR2 FYNNEI come from the germline V gene. Trimming took off 1 base at V and 6 bases at J, with 4 bases between the two ends. CDR3 region: CASSEGFQPQHF. DNA for the CDR3: TGTGCCAGCAGTGAAGGGTTTCAGCCCCAGCATTTT.

This clonotype was seen at least ten times. V and J are TRBV7-8 and TRBJ2-7; possibly TRBD2 for D (6 bases). The germline V gene has CDR1 SGHVS and CDR2 FQNEAQ. The CDR3 has 14 amino acids. V dropped 3 bases and J dropped 5 bases, with 14 bases sitting between them. CDR3 in DNA: TGTGCCAGCAGCTTGCCCGGGGGTGGCCACGAGCAGTACTTC. Translating it yields CASSLPGGGHEQYF. The variable domain in full, completed from reference TRBV7-8 and TRBJ2-7, reads GAGVSQSPRYKVAKRGQDVALRCDPISGHVSLFWYQQALGQGPEFLTYFQNEAQLDKSGLPSDRFFAERPEGSVSTLKIQRTQQEDSAVYLCASSLPGGGHEQYFGPGTRLTVT.

The CDR3 is CASSVGRLYGYTF. In nucleotides, the CDR3 is TGTGCCAGTAGTGTCGGACGGCTTTATGGCTACACCTTC. The chain uses TRBV19 and TRBJ1-2; D uncertain. With 5 bases removed from V and 5 bases from J, the gap between germline ends came to 12 bases. In germline, CDR1 is LNHDA, CDR2 SQIVND (reference sequence). The CDR3 totals 13 residues.

The chain has TRBV7-9 and TRBJ2-3; D is uncertain. CDR1 and CDR2 (germline): SEHNR, FQNEAQ (reference sequence). The CDR3 contains 14 residues. Deletions cut 5 bases from V and 2 bases from J, with 11 bases between. Written as DNA, the CDR3 is TGTGCCAGCAGCCCCTCCCCTGCCACAGATACGCAGTATTTT. Its translation is CASSPSPATDTQYF.